The 29 T cell receptor beta chains given below trace back to one sample, sequenced in a study of T cell changes during pregnancy in multiple sclerosis. The data were produced by immunoSEQ multiplex PCR, yet TCRdb's version contains in-frame clones alone and is incomplete. Counted here are about 40,000 clones, more than 90% occurring once; the ten biggest clones make up 0.5%. Sequences were derived from CD4+ T cells from peripheral blood mononuclear cells, sampled in the second trimester of pregnancy. The receptor set was obtained from a female donor in good health, enrolled as a control in a pregnancy study.

The chain couples TRBV7-9 to TRBJ1-2, with 7 bases that match TRBD1. This CDR3 is built from 14 residues. Germline V gene data show CDR1 as SEHNR and CDR2 as FQNEAQ (reference sequence). With 4 bases clipped from V and 4 bases from J, the junction kept 6 bases outside the gene matches. The CDR3 region has the DNA TGTGCCAGCAGCTCCTCGTCAGGGGGCTATGGCTACACCTTC. It is translated as CASSSSSGGYGYTF. The variable domain in full, with the rest retrieved from reference TRBV7-9 and TRBJ1-2, is DTGVSQNPRHKITKRGQNVTFRCDPISEHNRLYWYRQTLGQGPEFLTYFQNEAQLEKSRLLSDRFSAERPKGSFSTLEIQRTEQGDSAMYLCASSSSSGGYGYTFGSGTRLTVV.

The genes are TRBV4-1 and TRBJ2-1; 9 bases agree with TRBD1. In germline, CDR1 is MGHRA, CDR2 YSYEKL. The junction had 4 bases not matched to a gene; V was cut back by 0 bases and J by 4 bases. The CDR3 is 16 amino acids. CDR3 sequence reads: CASSQEAGTGYNEQFF. CDR3 nucleotide sequence: TGCGCCAGCAGCCAAGAAGCGGGGACAGGGTACAATGAGCAGTTCTTC.

This chain connects TRBV6-6 to TRBJ2-7; maybe TRBD2 (6 bases). Germline CDR1 is MNHNY and CDR2 is SVGAGI (reference sequence). The CDR3 covers 13 residues. V lost 6 bases to trimming and J lost 5 bases, with 14 bases between them. The CDR3 reads CASRGGRSDEQYF. DNA for the CDR3: TGTGCCAGCAGGGGGGGTCGCTCTGACGAGCAGTACTTC.

The CDR3 DNA follows: TGTGCCAGCAGCTTTGGGGGGAAGACCCAGTACTTC. This sequence encodes CASSFGGKTQYF. The V call is TRBV7-8, the J call TRBJ2-5; weak D call: TRBD2 (6 bases). This CDR3 is built from 12 residues. Per germline, CDR1 SGHVS and CDR2 FQNEAQ. Trimming cost V 3 bases and J 6 bases, with 8 bases left between them.

This clone was picked up one time. The V gene is TRBV29-1, the J gene TRBJ1-5; D call uncertain. Trimming shortened V by 6 bases and J by 7 bases, and 13 bases separated the two germline ends. The CDR3 is 12 residues long. The germline V gene encodes CDR1 SQVTM and CDR2 ANQGSEA. CDR3 amino acids: CSVGVRGQPQHF. The CDR3 DNA follows: TGCAGCGTCGGGGTCCGTGGGCAGCCCCAGCATTTT.

As for this clone: The junction does not match germline at one end; this may be a read error. The genes are TRBV7-2 and TRBJ2-7; 10 bases match TRBD2. Germline V lookup: CDR1 SGHTA, CDR2 FQGNSA. The CDR3 has 14 amino acids. CDR3 amino acids: CASSLAGVGGEQYF. The CDR3 coding sequence is TGTGCCAGCAGCCTAGCGGGAGTCGGGGGCGAGCAGTACTTC.

This chain links TRBV28 with TRBJ1-6; the D is unclear. Germline values: CDR1 MDHEN, CDR2 SYDVKM. This CDR3 contains 14 residues. Trimming shortened V by 8 bases and J by 10 bases, and 18 bases separated the two germline ends. In nucleotides, the CDR3 is TGTGCCAGCTCTGTCACGGGGATAGGGTCACCCCTCCACTTT. Encoded protein: CASSVTGIGSPLHF. Using reference TRBV28 and TRBJ1-6 for the parts outside the CDR3, the full variable domain is DVKVTQSSRYLVKRTGEKVFLECVQDMDHENMFWYRQDPGLGLRLIYFSYDVKMKEKGDIPEGYSVSREKKERFSLILESASTNQTSMYLCASSVTGIGSPLHFGNGTRLTVT.

The chain combines TRBV28 with TRBJ1-5; D remains ambiguous. The ends were cut back, 5 bases at V and 0 bases at J, with 14 bases in the middle. Germline CDR1 and CDR2: MDHEN and SYDVKM. CDR3 length: 16 amino acids. CDR3 in amino acids: CASSPPTGYSNQPQHF. The CDR3 nucleotides are TGTGCCAGCAGTCCCCCGACTGGTTATAGCAATCAGCCCCAGCATTTT.

The rearrangement uses TRBV5-1 and TRBJ2-1; possible D gene TRBD2, 5 bases. V was clipped by 0 bases and J by 0 bases, with 16 bases between them. Germline CDR1 and CDR2: SGHRS and YFSETQ. This CDR3 contains 18 residues. The CDR3 protein is CASSLGSRGWSSYNEQFF. The CDR3 DNA reads TGCGCCAGCAGCTTGGGGAGTCGGGGTTGGAGCTCCTACAATGAGCAGTTCTTC. The full variable domain, rest sourced from reference TRBV5-1 and TRBJ2-1, is KAGVTQTPRYLIKTRGQQVTLSCSPISGHRSVSWYQQTPGQGLQFLFEYFSETQRNKGNFPGRFSGRQFSNSRSEMNVSTLELGDSALYLCASSLGSRGWSSYNEQFFGPGTRLTVL.

V gene TRBV6-1 combines with J gene TRBJ2-1, with 7 bases lining up with TRBD2. Trimming removed 7 bases from V and 8 bases from J; junction bases left unmatched: 11. The CDR3 covers 14 residues. CDR1 is MNHNS, CDR2 SASEGT, per germline. The CDR3 DNA is TGTGCCAGCATCACGGGGGGTACGTCGGATGAGCAGTTCTTC. As protein: CASITGGTSDEQFF.

The chain uses TRBV28 and TRBJ1-2, with D possibly matching TRBD1 (6 bases). Looked up from germline, CDR1 is MDHEN and CDR2 is SYDVKM. The CDR3 has 13 residues. The V end lost 6 bases, the J end lost 2 bases, and 10 bases lay between the germline ends. This CDR3 reads CASSLDRNYGYTF. Written as DNA, the CDR3 is TGTGCCAGCAGCCTAGACAGGAACTATGGCTACACCTTC.

The V and J genes are TRBV19 and TRBJ2-6; tentatively, D is TRBD2 (5 bases). Trimming pared 8 bases from V and 2 bases from J, leaving 10 bases between. CDR3 length: 14 residues. Germline CDR1 is LNHDA and CDR2 is SQIVND (reference sequence). The CDR3 sequence is CASSGVAGANVLTF. CDR3 coding DNA: TGTGCCAGTTCCGGGGTGGCTGGGGCCAACGTCCTGACTTTC.

This clone was recorded a few times. The chain is built from TRBV5-1 and TRBJ1-1; a weak D match, TRBD1 (5 bases). Trimming removed 4 bases from V and 1 base from J, with 8 bases in between. The CDR3 has 13 residues. Germline V gene data show CDR1 as SGHRS and CDR2 as YFSETQ. The CDR3 loop is CASSATGNTEAFF. The CDR3 nucleotides are TGCGCCAGCAGCGCTACAGGGAACACTGAAGCTTTCTTT.

This chain connects TRBV7-3 to TRBJ2-7; TRBD2 matches at 10 bases. This CDR3 spans 13 amino acids. The germline gives CDR1 SGHTA, CDR2 FQGTGA. J was trimmed by 5 bases and V by 6 bases; bases with no gene match: 4. CDR3 loop: CASRASGSNEQYF. The CDR3 DNA reads TGTGCCAGCAGGGCTAGCGGGAGCAACGAGCAGTACTTC.

This clone showed up just once. The chain recombines TRBV6-4 with TRBJ2-1; TRBD2 aligns across 11 bases. The V gene's germline CDR1 is MRHNA and CDR2 SNTAGT. This CDR3 region has 15 residues. V shed 3 bases and J 5 bases; nucleotides not matched to a gene: 3. The CDR3 region has the DNA TGTGCCAGCAGTGAAGGGACTAGCGGCCACAATGAGCAGTTCTTC. This encodes CASSEGTSGHNEQFF.

The CDR3 sequence: CASRGQNTEAFF. The CDR3 coding sequence is TGTGCCAGCAGGGGACAGAACACTGAAGCTTTCTTT. The V and J genes are TRBV2 and TRBJ1-1; a weak D match, TRBD1 (6 bases). Between the trimmed V and J ends, which lost 6 bases and 1 base, there was a span of 6 bases. Germline-derived CDR1 and CDR2 are SNHLY and FYNNEI. The CDR3 has 12 residues.

V is TRBV30 and J is TRBJ2-7, with TRBD1 identical over 8 bases. V trimming: 2 bases; J trimming: 1 base; junction bases outside the gene matches: 4. This CDR3 is built from 14 residues. Germline lookup yields CDR1 GTSNPN and CDR2 SVGIG (reference sequence). In nucleotides, the CDR3 is TGTGCCTGGAGTAAACAGGGGGTTTCCTACGAGCAGTACTTC. It specifies CAWSKQGVSYEQYF.

This clone was seen once. The gene calls are TRBV29-1 and TRBJ2-1, with no clear D. CDR3 length equals 12 residues. V was clipped by 7 bases and J by 6 bases, with 13 bases between them. CDR1 SQVTM and CDR2 ANQGSEA come from the germline V gene. CDR3: CSGRKASNEQFF. The CDR3 coding sequence is TGCAGCGGTAGGAAGGCTAGCAATGAGCAGTTCTTC.

V usage is TRBV2 and J usage is TRBJ1-1; D might be TRBD1 (5 bases). In germline, CDR1 is SNHLY, CDR2 FYNNEI. This CDR3 contains 13 residues. The V gene lost 9 bases and the J gene lost 1 base, with 12 bases spanning the gap. The CDR3 loop reads CASGTQGNTEAFF. CDR3 coding DNA: TGTGCCAGTGGAACCCAGGGGAACACTGAAGCTTTCTTT.

The gene calls are TRBV2 and TRBJ2-7; 8 bases map to TRBD1. The V segment lost 8 bases and the J segment 1 base; nucleotides outside the gene matches: 7. The germline V gene has CDR1 SNHLY and CDR2 FYNNEI. The CDR3 has 14 amino acids. CDR3 loop: CASYNRGRSYEQYF. In DNA, the CDR3 is TGTGCCAGCTATAACAGGGGGAGGTCCTACGAGCAGTACTTC.

The CDR3 DNA reads TGTGCCAGTAGTCCCCAGACAGTTTTAAAGAATGAGCAGTTCTTC. It yields the protein CASSPQTVLKNEQFF. The chain carries TRBV19 and TRBJ2-1; D is possibly TRBD1 (5 bases). V lost 5 bases, J lost 7 bases, and 18 bases lay in between. The germline gives CDR1 LNHDA, CDR2 SQIVND (reference sequence). CDR3 length: 15 residues.

V gene TRBV7-9 combines with J gene TRBJ2-3; 14 nucleotides align to TRBD2. Germline V gives CDR1 SEHNR, CDR2 FQNEAQ (reference sequence). The CDR3 length is 15 residues. V gave up 3 bases and J gave up 5 bases; unmatched junction bases: 1. The CDR3 is CASSLGLAGVDTQYF. The CDR3 coding sequence is TGTGCCAGCAGCTTGGGACTAGCGGGAGTAGATACGCAGTATTTT.

The rearrangement joins TRBV5-1 to TRBJ2-3; TRBD2 is a possible D gene (7 bases). V lost 2 bases to trimming and J lost 5 bases, with 12 bases between them. This CDR3 is built from 14 residues. Per germline, CDR1 SGHRS and CDR2 YFSETQ. CDR3 protein: CASSLGGGQDTQYF. In DNA, the CDR3 is TGCGCCAGCAGCTTAGGGGGGGGGCAAGATACGCAGTATTTT.

The V gene is TRBV9, the J gene TRBJ1-2, with 7 bases lining up with TRBD1. Germline-derived CDR1 and CDR2 are SGDLS and YYNGEE. J gave up 1 base and V 4 bases, and 10 bases lay outside the gene matches. CDR3 length equals 16 residues. The CDR3 DNA is TGTGCCAGCAGCCCATCCGACAGGGTGGATAACTATGGCTACACCTTC. Translation gives CASSPSDRVDNYGYTF.

The J gene is TRBJ1-5, the V gene TRBV4-3, with a tentative D call TRBD1 (5 bases). Germline CDR1 and CDR2: LGHNA and YSLEER. The CDR3 contains 16 residues. The germline V and J ends were trimmed by 0 bases and 5 bases, with 14 bases remaining between them. In DNA, the CDR3 is TGCGCCAGCAGCCAAGATAGGACACTAAGAGATCAGCCCCAGCATTTT. Encoded protein: CASSQDRTLRDQPQHF.

The rearrangement joins TRBV5-1 to TRBJ2-3; 8 positions agree with TRBD2. V shed 7 bases and J 6 bases; nucleotides not matched to a gene: 16. This CDR3 contains 16 residues. CDR1 and CDR2 (germline): SGHRS, YFSETQ. CDR3 loop: CASGPGLAGFVDTQYF. CDR3 sequence (DNA): TGCGCCAGCGGCCCCGGACTAGCAGGGTTCGTTGATACGCAGTATTTT.

This CDR3 is CASTPEVAGGLDEQFF. CDR3 DNA: TGTGCCAGTACCCCCGAGGTAGCGGGAGGGTTGGATGAGCAGTTCTTC. This chain connects TRBV19 to TRBJ2-1; 11 bases agree with TRBD2. Unmatched junction bases numbered 13, after V lost 7 bases and J lost 8 bases. The CDR3 loop spans 16 amino acids. Germline V gene sequence: CDR1 LNHDA, CDR2 SQIVND (reference sequence).

The chain recombines TRBV6-5 with TRBJ2-7, with a weak D call TRBD2 (6 bases). V lost 8 bases and J lost 3, with 17 bases in between. The CDR3 totals 14 residues. The germline V gene encodes CDR1 MNHEY and CDR2 SVGAGI. The CDR3 loop reads CASQGGVGFYEQYF. The CDR3 coding sequence is TGTGCCAGCCAGGGCGGGGTGGGCTTCTACGAGCAGTACTTC.

The gene calls are TRBV14 and TRBJ1-1; TRBD1 might be the D (6 bases). The CDR3 consists of 15 residues. Trimming pared 3 bases from V and 4 bases from J, leaving 15 bases between. The germline V gene has CDR1 SGHDN and CDR2 FVKESK. CDR3 amino acids: CASSHLQGGLTEAFF. The CDR3 coding sequence is TGTGCCAGCAGCCATTTACAGGGTGGCCTCACTGAAGCTTTCTTT.